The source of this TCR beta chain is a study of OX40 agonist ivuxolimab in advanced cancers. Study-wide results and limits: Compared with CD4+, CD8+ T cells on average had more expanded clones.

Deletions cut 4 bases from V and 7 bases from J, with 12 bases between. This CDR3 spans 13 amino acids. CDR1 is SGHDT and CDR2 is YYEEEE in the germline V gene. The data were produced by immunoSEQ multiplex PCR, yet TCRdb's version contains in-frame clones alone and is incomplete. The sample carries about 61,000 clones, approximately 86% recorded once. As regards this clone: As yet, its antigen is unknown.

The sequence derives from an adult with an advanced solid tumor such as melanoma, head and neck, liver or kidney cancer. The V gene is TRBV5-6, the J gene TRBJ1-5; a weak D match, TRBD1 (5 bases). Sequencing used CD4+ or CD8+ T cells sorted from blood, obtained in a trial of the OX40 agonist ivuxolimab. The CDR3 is CASSVQGLQPQHF. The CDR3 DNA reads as TGTGCCAGCAGCGTTCAGGGCCTCCAGCCCCAGCATTTT.